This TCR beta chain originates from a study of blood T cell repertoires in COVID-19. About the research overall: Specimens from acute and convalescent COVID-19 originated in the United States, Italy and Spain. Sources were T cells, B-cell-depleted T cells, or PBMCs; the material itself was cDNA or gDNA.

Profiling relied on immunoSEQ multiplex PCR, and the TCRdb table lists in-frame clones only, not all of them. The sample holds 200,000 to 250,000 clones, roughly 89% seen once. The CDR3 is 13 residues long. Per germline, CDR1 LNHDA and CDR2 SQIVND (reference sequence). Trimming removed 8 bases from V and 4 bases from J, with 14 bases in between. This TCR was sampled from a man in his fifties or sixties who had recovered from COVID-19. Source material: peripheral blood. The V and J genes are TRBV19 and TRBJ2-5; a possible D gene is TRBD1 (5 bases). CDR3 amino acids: CASRQGRGETQYF. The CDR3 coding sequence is TGTGCCAGTCGGCAGGGTAGGGGAGAGACCCAGTACTTC.